This T cell receptor (beta chain) was identified in a study of technical replicates of blood from a few donors. Trimming took 8 bases from V and 0 from J; bases not matched to a gene: 7. CDR1 MNHEY and CDR2 SVGAGI come from the germline V gene. The CDR3 has 14 residues. Measured with immunoSEQ multiplex PCR; TCRdb has only the in-frame clones, and not every one. The sample records more than 90,000 clones, 85% to 95% being singletons. Sequencing input: T cells isolated from PBMCs. The chain is built from TRBV6-5 and TRBJ2-7; TRBD2 aligns across 7 bases. The sequence was collected from a human donor in good health. The CDR3, as DNA: TGTGCCAGCCGGAGCGGGACTACCTCCTACGAGCAGTACTTC. This sequence encodes CASRSGTTSYEQYF.